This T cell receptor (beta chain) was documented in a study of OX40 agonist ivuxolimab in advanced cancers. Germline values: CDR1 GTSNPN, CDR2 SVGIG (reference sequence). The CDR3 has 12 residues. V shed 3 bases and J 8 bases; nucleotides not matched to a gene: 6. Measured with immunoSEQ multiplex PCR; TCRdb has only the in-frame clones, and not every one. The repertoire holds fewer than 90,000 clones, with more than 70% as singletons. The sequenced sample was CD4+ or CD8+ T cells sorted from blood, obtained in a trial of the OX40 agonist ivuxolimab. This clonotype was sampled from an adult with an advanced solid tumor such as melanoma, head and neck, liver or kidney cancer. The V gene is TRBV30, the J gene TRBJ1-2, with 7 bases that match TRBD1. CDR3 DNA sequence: TGTGCCTGGAGCGACAGGGAGAGAGGCTACACCTTC. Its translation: CAWSDRERGYTF.